The 17 T cell receptor beta chains below all came from one sample that was sequenced in a study of T cell responses to AZD1222 COVID-19 vaccine. Produced via immunoSEQ multiplex PCR; TCRdb's table is partial and in-frame only. The table records about 180,000 clones, approximately 91% of them present only once. Sample: peripheral blood, taken on day 0 of AZD1222 vaccination. Receptors originate from an adult in good health.

This chain uses TRBV30 with TRBJ2-1; 7 bases fit TRBD2. Trimming removed 4 bases from V and 4 bases from J; junction bases left unmatched: 10. Germline CDR1 and CDR2: GTSNPN and SVGIG (reference sequence). The CDR3 runs to 15 residues. The CDR3 region has the DNA TGTGCCTGGATCCCGCATGGGGGGGGATACAATGAGCAGTTCTTC. Its protein product is CAWIPHGGGYNEQFF.

The chain joins TRBV9 to TRBJ2-3; 9 bases line up with TRBD2. After removal of 2 bases from V and 1 base from J, the junction contained 5 bases not matched to a gene. The CDR3 runs 16 residues. Germline V gene data show CDR1 as SGDLS and CDR2 as YYNGEE. CDR3 protein: CASSVYSGGGTDTQYF. In DNA form, the CDR3 reads TGTGCCAGCAGCGTCTATAGCGGGGGAGGCACAGATACGCAGTATTTT.

This clone was found a few times. J is TRBJ1-1 and V is TRBV6-5, with D unclear. V lost 6 bases to trimming and J lost 6 bases, with 14 bases between them. Germline V gene lookup returns CDR1 MNHEY and CDR2 SVGAGI. The CDR3 is made up of 13 amino acids. CDR3 in DNA: TGTGCCAGCAGGTCTTCTCCCTTCTCTGAAGCTTTCTTT. This codes for CASRSSPFSEAFF.

The chain carries TRBV27 and TRBJ1-3, with D hard to call. Trimming removed 2 bases from V and 3 bases from J, with 8 bases in between. CDR1 and CDR2 (germline): MNHEY, SMNVEV (reference sequence). The CDR3 is 14 amino acids. The CDR3 coding sequence is TGTGCCAGCAGTTTAAACGTTGATGGAAACACCATATATTTT. Translating it yields CASSLNVDGNTIYF.

CDR3 DNA: TGTGCCAGCAGCCGGACAGTTAATTCACCCCTCCACTTT. Translated: CASSRTVNSPLHF. The chain carries TRBV7-2 and TRBJ1-6, with D possibly matching TRBD1 (6 bases). Germline lookup yields CDR1 SGHTA and CDR2 FQGNSA. V was shortened by 5 bases and J by 6 bases, with 8 bases between the two germline ends. The CDR3 covers 13 residues.

This chain joins TRBV30 and TRBJ1-4; the D gene is possibly TRBD1 (5 bases). V gave up 1 base and J gave up 5 bases, with 14 bases separating them. The CDR3 consists of 15 residues. Germline loops: CDR1 GTSNPN, CDR2 SVGIG (reference sequence). The CDR3 DNA is TGTGCCTGGAGTGGCCCGACGGGGGGAAATGAAAAACTGTTTTTT. The encoded protein is CAWSGPTGGNEKLFF.

The chain has TRBV2 and TRBJ2-3; 7 nucleotides line up with TRBD2. The V and J ends lost 6 bases and 1 base, in that order; junction bases with no gene match: 10. The CDR3 has 16 amino acids. Germline CDR1 and CDR2: SNHLY and FYNNEI. The CDR3 spells CASSQGASGGTDTQYF. The CDR3 bases are TGTGCCAGCAGCCAAGGGGCTAGCGGTGGCACAGATACGCAGTATTTT.

This chain uses TRBV18 with TRBJ1-1; D remains unclear. The CDR3 has 13 residues. The V gene's germline CDR1 is KGHSH and CDR2 LQKENI. V was cut by 1 base and J by 4 bases, with 7 bases left in between. The CDR3 DNA reads as TGTGCCAGCTCACCACAGGGAATCACTGAAGCTTTCTTT. Protein: CASSPQGITEAFF.

CDR3 sequence: CASKGQGSYEQYF. The CDR3 region has the DNA TGCGCCAGCAAGGGGCAGGGGTCCTACGAGCAGTACTTC. The gene calls are TRBV10-2 and TRBJ2-7, with a possible D match to TRBD1 (6 bases). The CDR3 covers 13 residues. Germline values: CDR1 WSHSY, CDR2 SAAADI. Trimming cost V 7 bases and J 1 base, with 11 bases left between them.

This chain connects TRBV9 to TRBJ2-5; TRBD2 matches 7 bases. From germline, CDR1 is SGDLS and CDR2 YYNGEE. The V segment lost 1 base and the J segment 5 bases; nucleotides outside the gene matches: 11. The CDR3 totals 16 residues. The CDR3 DNA reads as TGTGCCAGCAGCGTATACCCCCGTGGGGGGGATGAGACCCAGTACTTC. Its protein is CASSVYPRGGDETQYF.

This chain links TRBV6-6 with TRBJ1-1, with D hard to call. The V end lost 4 bases, the J end lost 3 bases, and 9 bases lay between the germline ends. The V gene's germline CDR1 is MNHNY and CDR2 SVGAGI (reference sequence). The CDR3 contains 13 residues. The CDR3 loop reads CASSLGSDTEAFF. The CDR3, as DNA: TGTGCCAGCAGTTTGGGCAGCGACACTGAAGCTTTCTTT.

The V and J genes are TRBV19 and TRBJ1-5; D remains ambiguous. V lost 10 bases to trimming and J lost 4 bases, with 20 bases between them. CDR1 LNHDA and CDR2 SQIVND come from the germline V gene (reference sequence). This CDR3 has 15 amino acids. The CDR3 loop reads CATHPSWAENQPQHF. CDR3 DNA sequence: TGTGCCACCCACCCGTCGTGGGCGGAGAATCAGCCCCAGCATTTT.

V is TRBV7-8 and J is TRBJ2-7; 8 bases align to TRBD1. From germline, CDR1 is SGHVS and CDR2 FQNEAQ. The junction had 8 bases not matched to a gene; V was cut back by 5 bases and J by 5 bases. The CDR3 length is 14 residues. The CDR3 spells CASSAGGRSDEQYF. For the CDR3, the DNA is TGTGCCAGCAGCGCAGGGGGCCGGAGTGACGAGCAGTACTTC.

This CDR3 is CATSDSTDTQYF. DNA of the CDR3: TGTGCCACCAGTGATAGCACAGATACGCAGTATTTT. V is TRBV24-1 and J is TRBJ2-3; D is undetermined. The V gene lost 3 bases and the J gene lost 0 bases, with 0 bases spanning the gap. Germline-derived CDR1 and CDR2 are KGHDR and SFDVKD. The CDR3 runs to 12 residues.

The chain couples TRBV29-1 to TRBJ1-6; 8 nucleotides agree with TRBD1. The CDR3 extends over 13 amino acids. Losses at the gene ends were 4 bases for V and 10 bases for J; bases not matched to a gene: 6. Germline CDR1 SQVTM, CDR2 ANQGSEA. The CDR3 loop is CSVAQGGRSPLHF. As DNA, the CDR3 is TGCAGCGTTGCACAGGGGGGTCGATCACCCCTCCACTTT.

The rearrangement joins TRBV20-1 to TRBJ2-2; D might be TRBD1 (5 bases). Germline CDR1 DFQATT, CDR2 SNEGSKA (reference sequence). This CDR3 contains 11 residues. Deletions cut 1 base from V and 13 bases from J, with 10 bases between. Here the CDR3 DNA reads TGCAGTGCTAGAGGGGGCTCGGGGCTGTTTTTT. Residues: CSARGGSGLFF.

This sequence joins TRBV7-2 and TRBJ2-7; 8 bases agree with TRBD1. The CDR3 has 13 amino acids. CDR1 is SGHTA, CDR2 FQGNSA, per germline. The trim removed 5 bases at V and 4 bases at J, leaving 4 bases unmatched. The CDR3 coding sequence is TGTGCCAGCAGCCGGGACAGGAGTTACGAGCAGTACTTC. It specifies CASSRDRSYEQYF.